This T cell receptor beta chain was found in a study of control samples from healthy donors and cancer patients. This clone has just a few counts. The CDR3 runs 13 residues. Deletions cut 8 bases from V and 7 bases from J, with 17 bases between. Looked up from germline, CDR1 is LNHDA and CDR2 is SQIVND (reference sequence). Using immunoSEQ multiplex PCR, the repertoire was profiled, and TCRdb retains in-frame clones only, with some absent. The sample has some 97,000 clones; about 90% are singletons. The receptor was isolated from a woman aged 45-65 years in good health. Specimen: blood. The chain carries TRBV19 and TRBJ1-1; D is unresolved. The CDR3 DNA is TGTGCCAGTTGTCTCCTCCTTCAAGGTGAAGCTTTCTTT. It is translated as CASCLLLQGEAFF.